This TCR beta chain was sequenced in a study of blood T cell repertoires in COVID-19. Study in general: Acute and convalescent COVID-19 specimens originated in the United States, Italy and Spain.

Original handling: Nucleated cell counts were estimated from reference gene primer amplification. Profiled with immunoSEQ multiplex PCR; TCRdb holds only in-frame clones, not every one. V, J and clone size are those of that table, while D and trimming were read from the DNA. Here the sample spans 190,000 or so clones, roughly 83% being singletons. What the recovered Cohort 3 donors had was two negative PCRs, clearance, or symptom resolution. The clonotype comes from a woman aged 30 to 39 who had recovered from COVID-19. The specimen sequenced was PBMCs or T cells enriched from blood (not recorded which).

CDR3 bases: TGTGCCAGCAGTTCCATGGGGGGGCCCGAGCAGTACTTC. It yields the protein CASSSMGGPEQYF. This chain uses TRBV28 with TRBJ2-7; the D gene is possibly TRBD2 (7 bases). The CDR3 loop spans 13 amino acids. Trimming removed 4 bases at V and 6 bases at J, with 13 bases between. CDR1 is MDHEN and CDR2 is SYDVKM in the germline V gene.